This is a list of T cell receptor beta chains from one sample in a study of blood T cell repertoires in COVID-19. Assay: immunoSEQ multiplex PCR; the TCRdb copy retains only in-frame clones and omits some. The sample shows 350,000 or so clones, around nine tenths of them seen only once. Sequenced input: peripheral blood. Receptors were obtained from a woman aged 55-69 years with COVID-19, enrolled during active disease. CDR3s include the opening cysteine and the closing phenylalanine or tryptophan. A D gene is named only where the DNA matches it firmly. Size is omitted from some rows. Given values are once, few, many or a class for expanded clones.

clone size: .; J gene: TRBJ1-1; V gene: TRBV28; D gene: .; CDR3 DNA: TGTGCCAGCAGCCAGGGGCCGGCTGAAGCTTTCTTT; CDR3 protein: CASSQGPAEAFF
clone size: .; J gene: TRBJ2-2; V gene: TRBV9; D gene: .; CDR3 DNA: TGTGCCAGCAGCGTCGGGTCCACCGGGGAGCTGTTTTTT; CDR3 protein: CASSVGSTGELFF
clone size: .; J gene: TRBJ2-1; V gene: TRBV5-6; D gene: TRBD2; CDR3 DNA: TGTGCCAGCAGCTCTCGGGGGGGCTCCTACAATGAGCAGTTCTTC; CDR3 protein: CASSSRGGSYNEQFF
clone size: .; J gene: TRBJ1-6; V gene: TRBV19; D gene: TRBD1; CDR3 DNA: TGTGCCAGCCGGGGGCCGGGACAGGGACTTCTGGCCCTCCACTTT; CDR3 protein: CASRGPGQGLLALHF
clone size: .; J gene: TRBJ2-5; V gene: TRBV7-8; D gene: TRBD2; CDR3 DNA: TGTGCCAGCAGCTTACCTCGTAGCGGGGGGATCCAAGAGACCCAGTACTTC; CDR3 protein: CASSLPRSGGIQETQYF
clone size: .; J gene: TRBJ2-2; V gene: TRBV19; D gene: .; CDR3 DNA: TGTGCCAGTACCCCCAGAGGCGCCGGGGAGCTGTTTTTT; CDR3 protein: CASTPRGAGELFF
clone size: .; J gene: TRBJ2-7; V gene: TRBV18; D gene: .; CDR3 DNA: TGTGCCAGCTCACCAGGCGGCTCCTACGAGCAGTACTTC; CDR3 protein: CASSPGGSYEQYF
clone size: .; J gene: TRBJ1-5; V gene: TRBV19; D gene: TRBD1; CDR3 DNA: TGTGCCAGTACCCCGTCCGGGACAGCGTGGGGAAGACTAAATCAGCCCCAGCATTTT; CDR3 protein: CASTPSGTAWGRLNQPQHF
clone size: .; J gene: TRBJ2-3; V gene: TRBV28; D gene: .; CDR3 DNA: TGTGCCAGCAGTATCTCAGGGGAAGATAAAGATACGCAGTATTTT; CDR3 protein: CASSISGEDKDTQYF
clone size: .; J gene: TRBJ1-5; V gene: TRBV7-9; D gene: .; CDR3 DNA: TGTGCCAGCAGCTCGTCGGGGCGAGGACAGTCACAGCCCCAGCATTTT; CDR3 protein: CASSSSGRGQSQPQHF
clone size: .; J gene: TRBJ1-6; V gene: TRBV6-6; D gene: TRBD1; CDR3 DNA: TGTGCCAGCGCCAGGGGGCACAATTCACCCCTCCACTTT; CDR3 protein: CASARGHNSPLHF
clone size: .; J gene: TRBJ1-2; V gene: TRBV29-1; D gene: TRBD1; CDR3 DNA: TGCAGCGTTGGTGGACAGGGAGCCTATGGCTACACCTTC; CDR3 protein: CSVGGQGAYGYTF
clone size: .; J gene: TRBJ2-3; V gene: TRBV5-1; D gene: TRBD2; CDR3 DNA: TGCGCCAGCAGCATGACTAGCGGGAGTAGCACAGATACGCAGTATTTT; CDR3 protein: CASSMTSGSSTDTQYF
clone size: .; J gene: TRBJ1-2; V gene: TRBV5-1; D gene: .; CDR3 DNA: TGCGCCAGCAGCTGGGGCTCTCTGGGGGGCTACACCTTC; CDR3 protein: CASSWGSLGGYTF
clone size: .; J gene: TRBJ2-1; V gene: TRBV11-2; D gene: .; CDR3 DNA: TGTGCCAGCAGCTTAGTCGGTCTCCGGGCCTACAATGAGCAGTTCTTC; CDR3 protein: CASSLVGLRAYNEQFF
clone size: once; J gene: TRBJ2-5; V gene: TRBV4-1; D gene: .; CDR3 DNA: TGCGCCAGCAGCCAAGATTGGGACTCCGAAGAGACCCAGTACTTC; CDR3 protein: CASSQDWDSEETQYF
clone size: .; J gene: TRBJ2-4; V gene: TRBV5-1; D gene: .; CDR3 DNA: TGCGCCAGCAGCTTAACTAGTGGGAGCCGGGACATTCAGTACTTC; CDR3 protein: CASSLTSGSRDIQYF
clone size: .; J gene: TRBJ2-3; V gene: TRBV18; D gene: TRBD2; CDR3 DNA: TGTGCCAGCTCACCGGGGGAGGGGAATTCGGATACGCAGTATTTT; CDR3 protein: CASSPGEGNSDTQYF
clone size: .; J gene: TRBJ2-7; V gene: TRBV3-1/TRBV3-2; D gene: .; CDR3 DNA: TGTGCCAGCAGCCCCCTCTTCGGGGGACAGACTGACCACGGGCAGTACTTC; CDR3 protein: CASSPLFGGQTDHGQYF
clone size: .; J gene: TRBJ2-7; V gene: TRBV29-1; D gene: .; CDR3 DNA: TGCAGCGTTATGGGACTCCAGCGTTTGGGGAGGACCTACGAGCAGTACTTC; CDR3 protein: CSVMGLQRLGRTYEQYF
clone size: .; J gene: TRBJ1-1; V gene: TRBV4-1; D gene: .; CDR3 DNA: TGCGCCAGCAGCCATCTTCCGAACACTGAAGCTTTCTTT; CDR3 protein: CASSHLPNTEAFF
clone size: .; J gene: TRBJ1-1; V gene: TRBV7-3; D gene: .; CDR3 DNA: TGTGCCAGCAGCTTGTGGGGAGCGGTGAACACTGAAGCTTTCTTT; CDR3 protein: CASSLWGAVNTEAFF
clone size: .; J gene: TRBJ2-7; V gene: TRBV2; D gene: .; CDR3 DNA: TGTGCCAGCAGTGACAGGGAATACGAGCAGTACTTC; CDR3 protein: CASSDREYEQYF
clone size: .; J gene: TRBJ1-2; V gene: TRBV10-3; D gene: .; CDR3 DNA: TGTGCCATCAGTGCAGAGGGTGACTATGGCTACACCTTC; CDR3 protein: CAISAEGDYGYTF
clone size: .; J gene: TRBJ2-3; V gene: TRBV5-5; D gene: TRBD1; CDR3 DNA: TGTGCCAGCAGCTACTCTCCGGGACAGCGGGATACGCAGTATTTT; CDR3 protein: CASSYSPGQRDTQYF
clone size: .; J gene: TRBJ1-1; V gene: TRBV7-6; D gene: TRBD1; CDR3 DNA: TGTGCCAGCAGCCAGTGGACAGGTATGAACACTGAAGCTTTCTTT; CDR3 protein: CASSQWTGMNTEAFF
clone size: .; J gene: TRBJ1-5; V gene: TRBV18; D gene: .; CDR3 DNA: TGTGCCAGCTCACCACCCGGGCAGCCCCAGCATTTT; CDR3 protein: CASSPPGQPQHF
clone size: .; J gene: TRBJ1-1; V gene: TRBV7-3; D gene: .; CDR3 DNA: TGTGCCAGCAGCTTAATTGGGGGCGTCACTGAAGCTTTCTTT; CDR3 protein: CASSLIGGVTEAFF
clone size: .; J gene: TRBJ1-1; V gene: TRBV18; D gene: .; CDR3 DNA: TGTGCCAGCTCACTCTCAGGGGAGAGGGCTTTCTTT; CDR3 protein: CASSLSGERAFF
clone size: once; J gene: TRBJ2-1; V gene: TRBV5-4; D gene: .; CDR3 DNA: TGTGCCAGCAGCTCCTTGGGCGGGATGTACAATGAGCAGTTCTTC; CDR3 protein: CASSSLGGMYNEQFF
clone size: .; J gene: TRBJ2-3; V gene: TRBV5-4; D gene: TRBD1; CDR3 DNA: TGTGCCAGCAGCTCCAAGACAGGGCTCCTAGCAGATACGCAGTATTTT; CDR3 protein: CASSSKTGLLADTQYF
clone size: .; J gene: TRBJ1-3; V gene: TRBV9; D gene: .; CDR3 DNA: TGTGCCAGCAGCACCTTACAGGGCCCTGGAAACACCATATATTTT; CDR3 protein: CASSTLQGPGNTIYF
clone size: once; J gene: TRBJ1-5; V gene: TRBV15; D gene: .; CDR3 DNA: TGTGCCACCAGCAGAGCGAGTGAGCCCCAGCATTTT; CDR3 protein: CATSRASEPQHF
clone size: .; J gene: TRBJ2-1; V gene: TRBV29-1; D gene: TRBD1; CDR3 DNA: TGCAGCGTAGAAGCCGGGACAGGGGTGTACAATGAGCAGTTCTTC; CDR3 protein: CSVEAGTGVYNEQFF
clone size: once; J gene: TRBJ2-5; V gene: TRBV18; D gene: TRBD2; CDR3 DNA: TGTGCCAGCTCACAAGGACTAGCGGGGGCCTCTGGGACCCAGTACTTC; CDR3 protein: CASSQGLAGASGTQYF
clone size: .; J gene: TRBJ2-7; V gene: TRBV7-8; D gene: .; CDR3 DNA: TGTGCCAGCAGCCGTTCTTTAATCCCCAACGGCGAGCAGTACTTC; CDR3 protein: CASSRSLIPNGEQYF
clone size: .; J gene: TRBJ1-5; V gene: TRBV7-9; D gene: TRBD1; CDR3 DNA: TGTGCCAGCACCTACCGGGACAGGGGGCCCTCCAATCAGCCCCAGCATTTT; CDR3 protein: CASTYRDRGPSNQPQHF
clone size: .; J gene: TRBJ2-3; V gene: TRBV5-1; D gene: .; CDR3 DNA: TGCGCCACCAGACAGAACACAGATACGCAGTATTTT; CDR3 protein: CATRQNTDTQYF
clone size: few; J gene: TRBJ2-7; V gene: TRBV24-1; D gene: TRBD2; CDR3 DNA: TGTGCCACCAGTGAATCCAGGACTAGCGGGGGGAGCGAGCAGTACTTC; CDR3 protein: CATSESRTSGGSEQYF
clone size: .; J gene: TRBJ1-1; V gene: TRBV18; D gene: .; CDR3 DNA: TGTGCCAGCTCACCACCTACCGGGGTGGGGACTGAAGCTTTCTTT; CDR3 protein: CASSPPTGVGTEAFF
clone size: .; J gene: TRBJ2-2; V gene: TRBV7-9; D gene: .; CDR3 DNA: TGTGCCAGCAGCCGTTCGGGAGCCGGGGAGCTGTTTTTT; CDR3 protein: CASSRSGAGELFF